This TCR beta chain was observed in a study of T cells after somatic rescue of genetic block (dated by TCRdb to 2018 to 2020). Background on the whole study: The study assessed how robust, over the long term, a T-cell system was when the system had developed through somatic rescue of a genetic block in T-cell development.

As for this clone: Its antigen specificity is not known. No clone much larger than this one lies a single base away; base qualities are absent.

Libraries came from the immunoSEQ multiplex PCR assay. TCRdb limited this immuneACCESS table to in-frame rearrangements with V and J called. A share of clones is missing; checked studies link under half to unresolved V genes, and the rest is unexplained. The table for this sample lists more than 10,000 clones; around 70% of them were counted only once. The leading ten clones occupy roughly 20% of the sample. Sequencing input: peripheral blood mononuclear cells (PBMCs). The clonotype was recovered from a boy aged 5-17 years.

The bases are TGCGCCAGCAGCTTGGCGGGTGTAGAGTACGAGCAGTACTTC. This is translated as CASSLAGVEYEQYF. The chain is encoded by TRBV5-1 joined to TRBJ2-7, with no reliable assignment of the D segment. V and J are truncated by 0 bases and 4 bases respectively, leaving an intervening sequence of 11 bases. From a lookup of the germline V gene, CDR1 and CDR2 are SGHRS and YFSETQ. The CDR3 goes from the cysteine to the phenylalanine over 14 residues. CDR3 DNA is the only sequence kept; it has 42 bases, read in frame from the first base.